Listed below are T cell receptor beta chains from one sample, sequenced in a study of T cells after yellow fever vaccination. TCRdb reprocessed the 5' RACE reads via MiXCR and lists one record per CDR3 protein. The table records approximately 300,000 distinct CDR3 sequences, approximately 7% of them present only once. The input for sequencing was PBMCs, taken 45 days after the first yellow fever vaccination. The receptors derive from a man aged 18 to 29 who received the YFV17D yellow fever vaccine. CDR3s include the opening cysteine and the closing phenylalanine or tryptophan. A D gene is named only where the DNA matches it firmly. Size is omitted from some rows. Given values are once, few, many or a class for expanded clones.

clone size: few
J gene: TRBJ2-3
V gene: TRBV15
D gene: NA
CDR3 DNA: TGTGCCACCAGCACACTAGCCCCTACCACCACAGATACGCAGTATTTT
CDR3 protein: CATSTLAPTTTDTQYF

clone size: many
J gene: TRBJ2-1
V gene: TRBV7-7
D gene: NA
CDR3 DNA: TGTGCTAGCAGCTTATTAGCGGCGAGCTCCTACAATGAGCAGTTCTTC
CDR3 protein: CASSLLAASSYNEQFF

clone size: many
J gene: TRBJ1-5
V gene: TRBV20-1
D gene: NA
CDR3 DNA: TGCAGTGCGAAGTCGGGGATTAGCAATCAGCCCCAGCATTTT
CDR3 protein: CSAKSGISNQPQHF

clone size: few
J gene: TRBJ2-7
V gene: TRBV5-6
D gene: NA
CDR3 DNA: TGTGCCAGCAGCGCGGCCGGGTCCACGTACGAGCAGTACTTC
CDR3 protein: CASSAAGSTYEQYF

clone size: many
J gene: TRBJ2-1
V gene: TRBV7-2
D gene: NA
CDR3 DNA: TGTGCCAGCAGTCCTCCCTCCTACAATGAGCAGTTCTTC
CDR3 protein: CASSPPSYNEQFF

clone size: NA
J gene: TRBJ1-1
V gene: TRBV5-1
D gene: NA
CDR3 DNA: TGCGCCAGCAAACAGGGTTCACCGAACACTGAAGCTTTCTTT
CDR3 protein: CASKQGSPNTEAFF

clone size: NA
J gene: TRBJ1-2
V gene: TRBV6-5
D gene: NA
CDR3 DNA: TGTGCCAGCAGTTACATTCCGGGGGGATACTACACCTTC
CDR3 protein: CASSYIPGGYYTF

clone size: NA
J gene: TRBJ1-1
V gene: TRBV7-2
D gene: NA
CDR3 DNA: TGTGCCAGCAGCTTAAGAGGGGAGGACACTGAAGCTTTCTTT
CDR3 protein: CASSLRGEDTEAFF

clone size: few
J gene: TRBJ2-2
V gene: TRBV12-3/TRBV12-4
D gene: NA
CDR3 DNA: TGTGCCAGCACCTACACCGGGGAGCTGTTTTTT
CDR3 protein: CASTYTGELFF

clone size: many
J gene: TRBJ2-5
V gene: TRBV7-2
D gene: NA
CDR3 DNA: TGTGCCAGCAGCCCCAGCTCCGGGACTCCCCAAGAGACCCAGTACTTC
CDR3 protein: CASSPSSGTPQETQYF

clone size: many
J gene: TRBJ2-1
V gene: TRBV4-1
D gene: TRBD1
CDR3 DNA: TGCGCCAGCAGCCTGACAGGGTTCAATGAGCAGTTCTTC
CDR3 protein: CASSLTGFNEQFF

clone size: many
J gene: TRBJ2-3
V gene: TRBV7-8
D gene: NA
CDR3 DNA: TGTGCCAGCAGCTCTAACACAGATACGCAGTATTTT
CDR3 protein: CASSSNTDTQYF

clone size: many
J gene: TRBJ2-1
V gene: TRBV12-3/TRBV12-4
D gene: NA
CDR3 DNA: TGTGCCAGCAGTAGCGGTCTCGTTCAGCAGTTCTTC
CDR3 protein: CASSSGLVQQFF

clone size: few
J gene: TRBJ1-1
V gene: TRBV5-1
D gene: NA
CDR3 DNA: TGCGCCAGTTCCCTAGGGGATTTGAACACTGAAGCTTTCTTT
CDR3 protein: CASSLGDLNTEAFF

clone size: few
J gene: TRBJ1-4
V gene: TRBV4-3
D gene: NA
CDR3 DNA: TGCGCCAGCAGCCAAGACGACCTGAGGACTAATGAAAAACTGTTTTTT
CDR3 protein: CASSQDDLRTNEKLFF

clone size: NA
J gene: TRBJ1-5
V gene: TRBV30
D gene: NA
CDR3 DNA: TGTGCCTGGAGTTCAGGACAGAGATTGCATTTT
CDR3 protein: CAWSSGQRLHF

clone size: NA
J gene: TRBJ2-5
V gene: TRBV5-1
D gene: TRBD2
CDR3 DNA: TGCGCCAGCGGTTTCGGGGGGGGGAGACAAGAGACCCAGTACTTC
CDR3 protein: CASGFGGGRQETQYF

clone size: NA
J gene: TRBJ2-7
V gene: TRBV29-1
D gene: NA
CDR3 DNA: TGCAGCGTTGAAGACAGTACCTACGAGCAGTACTTC
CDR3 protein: CSVEDSTYEQYF

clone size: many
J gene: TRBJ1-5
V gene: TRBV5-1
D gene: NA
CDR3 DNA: TGCGCCAGCAGCTTGGCGTCTGGGGGCAATCAGCCCCAGCATTTT
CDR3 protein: CASSLASGGNQPQHF

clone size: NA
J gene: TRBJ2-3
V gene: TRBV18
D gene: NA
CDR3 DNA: TGTGCCAGCTCACCTTATACAGGCACAGATACGCAGTATTTT
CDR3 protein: CASSPYTGTDTQYF

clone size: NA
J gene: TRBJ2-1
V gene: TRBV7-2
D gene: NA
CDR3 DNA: TGTGCCAGCAGCTTAGTAGCTGGGAGCTCCTACAATGAGCAGTTCTTC
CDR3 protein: CASSLVAGSSYNEQFF

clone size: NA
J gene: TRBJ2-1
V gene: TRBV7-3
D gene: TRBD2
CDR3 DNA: TGTGCCAGCAGCTTATTATCTAGCGGGGTCTACAATGAGCAGTTCTTC
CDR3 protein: CASSLLSSGVYNEQFF

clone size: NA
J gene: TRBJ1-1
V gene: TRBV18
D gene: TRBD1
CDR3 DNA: TGTGCCAGCTCATCCCGACAGGGAGTGGGTCTGGACACTGAAGCTTTCTTT
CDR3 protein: CASSSRQGVGLDTEAFF

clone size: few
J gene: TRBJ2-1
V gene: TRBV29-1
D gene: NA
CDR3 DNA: TGCAGCGTTGAAGATCCTAGCAGGGCCTGGGAGCAGTTCTTC
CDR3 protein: CSVEDPSRAWEQFF

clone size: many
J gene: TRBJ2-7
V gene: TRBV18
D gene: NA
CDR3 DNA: TGTGCCAGCTCACCCGGAAAGGGGATCTCCTACGAGCAGTACTTC
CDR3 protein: CASSPGKGISYEQYF

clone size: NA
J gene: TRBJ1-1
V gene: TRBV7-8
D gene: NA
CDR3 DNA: TGTGCCAGCAGCTTAGCAGGTGGCAAGAACACTGAAGCTTTCTTT
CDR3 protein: CASSLAGGKNTEAFF

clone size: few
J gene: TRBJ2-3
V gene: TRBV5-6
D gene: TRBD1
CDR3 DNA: TGTGCCAGCAGCCTAGGGACAGGGGGGATCGTTAAGGATACGCAGTATTTT
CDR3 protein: CASSLGTGGIVKDTQYF

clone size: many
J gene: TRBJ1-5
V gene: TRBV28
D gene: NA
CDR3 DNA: TGTGCCAGCAGTTTAAGCGATAGCAATCAGCCCCAGCATTTT
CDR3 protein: CASSLSDSNQPQHF

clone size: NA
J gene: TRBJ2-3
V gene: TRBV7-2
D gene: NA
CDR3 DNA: TGTGCCAGCAGCTTAGTCCCGGGAGATACGCAGTATTTT
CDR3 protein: CASSLVPGDTQYF

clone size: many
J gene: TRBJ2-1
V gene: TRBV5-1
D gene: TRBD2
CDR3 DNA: TGCGCCAGCAGCATTACGGGGGAGGGAGGCAATGAGCAGTTCTTC
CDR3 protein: CASSITGEGGNEQFF